A single sample gave rise to the 10 T cell receptor beta chains below, sequenced in a study of breast tumors, draining lymph nodes, adjacent tissues (dated by TCRdb to the mid-2010s). Library prep was done by multiplex PCR. The sequencer listed for this sample is Illumina HiSeq 2000. TCRdb reworked the public reads: Q25 trimming with fastp, MiXCR clone assembly, productive beta chains retained. Each entry merges the rows of one CDR3 protein and shows their most common DNA and genes. The sample data list around 230,000 distinct CDR3 sequences, and less than 40% of these were observed just once. Jointly, the top ten make up 3% to 4% of the sample. Lymph node samples came from the axillary draining lymph nodes of breast cancer patients. Sequenced sample: axillary lymph node tissue. All receptors derive from a female donor with breast cancer. Some clones in this sample may be carry-over from other donors' samples.

This rearrangement joins TRBV20-1 to TRBJ1-5, with TRBD1 matching 7 bases. V lost 0 bases to trimming and J lost 7 bases; unmatched junction nucleotides: 6. CDR1 is DFQATT, CDR2 SNEGSKA, per germline (reference sequence). This CDR3 is built from 14 residues. The CDR3 DNA sequence: TGCAGTGCTAGAGACCCCAGGGGGACACAGCCCCAGCATTTT. Its translation: CSARDPRGTQPQHF.

This clonotype has just one count. This chain links TRBV29-1 with TRBJ1-1, with D hard to call. This CDR3 is 13 amino acids long. Trimming took 1 base from V and 2 from J, leaving 8 bases between them. From germline, CDR1 is SQVTM and CDR2 ANQGSEA. CDR3 bases: TGCAGCGTTGAAGGGTCGGGAAACACTGAAGCTTTCTTT. Its translation is CSVEGSGNTEAFF.

This clonotype was picked up many times. The CDR3 loop is CASMSTNLPYGYTF. CDR3 bases: TGTGCCAGCATGTCGACGAATCTGCCCTATGGCTACACCTTC. The V call is TRBV2, the J call TRBJ1-2; D gene uncertain. Germline V gene lookup returns CDR1 SNHLY and CDR2 FYNNEI. The length of the CDR3 is 14 residues. Trimming removed 7 bases from V and 4 bases from J, with 16 bases in between. Based on the CDR3 plus reference TRBV2 and TRBJ1-2, the full variable domain is EPEVTQTPSHQVTQMGQEVILRCVPISNHLYFYWYRQILGQKVEFLVSFYNNEISEKSEIFDDQFSVERPDGSNFTLKIRSTKLEDSAMYFCASMSTNLPYGYTFGSGTRLTVV.

As regards this clonotype: This sequence may be a read error, since a much larger clone differs from it by one base. The chain recombines TRBV5-1 with TRBJ2-3; 7 nucleotides line up with TRBD2. In germline, CDR1 is SGHRS, CDR2 YFSETQ. Trimming took 1 base from V and 2 from J; bases not matched to a gene: 7. This CDR3 spans 16 amino acids. Written as DNA, the CDR3 is TGCGCCAGCAGCTTGATTACTAGCGCAATCACAGATACGCAGTATTTT. Its translation: CASSLITSAITDTQYF.

This clonotype occurred a few times. One end of the junction is discordant with germline, which a read error may explain. This sequence joins TRBV6-6 and TRBJ2-7; 14 nucleotides agree with TRBD2. The germline CDR1 and CDR2 sequences are MNHNY and SVGAGI (reference sequence). The length of the CDR3 is 16 residues. The CDR3 DNA is TGTGCCAGCAGTCGACTAGCGGGAGGGTCGGAGTACGGGCAGTACTTC. Translation gives CASSRLAGGSEYGQYF.

As to this clonotype: This sequence may be a read error, since a much larger clone differs from it by one base. The chain joins TRBV6-4 to TRBJ2-1; 13 bases fit TRBD2. CDR3 length equals 15 residues. Germline assignment: CDR1 MRHNA and CDR2 SNTAGT. V was clipped by 6 bases and J by 7 bases; unmatched bases: 6. Written as DNA, the CDR3 is TGTGCCAGCAGATCGACTAGCGGGGGGAGTAATGAGCAGTTCTTC. It yields the protein CASRSTSGGSNEQFF.

The sample holds one count of this clonotype. The chain employs TRBV29-1 and TRBJ1-6, with D unresolved. The ends were cut back, 4 bases at V and 7 bases at J, with 8 bases in the middle. The germline V gene encodes CDR1 SQVTM and CDR2 ANQGSEA. This CDR3 region has 12 residues. The CDR3 bases are TGCAGCGTTGGGTATGGAAATTCACCCCTCCACTTT. It codes for CSVGYGNSPLHF.

This clonotype was picked up one time. This chain links TRBV7-9 with TRBJ2-2; 9 bases line up with TRBD2. Germline-derived CDR1 and CDR2 are SEHNR and FQNEAQ (reference sequence). With 6 bases clipped from V and 1 base from J, the junction kept 12 bases outside the gene matches. The CDR3 covers 18 residues. The CDR3 sequence is CASRIVNSGSLNTGELFF. CDR3 coding DNA: TGTGCCAGCAGAATAGTCAATAGCGGGAGTTTGAACACCGGGGAGCTGTTTTTT.

This clonotype was seen a single time. Lacking the conserved final phenylalanine or tryptophan, this CDR3 likely reflects a read error. The rearrangement links TRBV19 to TRBJ1-6, with 7 bases identical to TRBD1. Trimming cost V 9 bases and J 9 bases; bases outside gene matches: 8. The CDR3 runs to 13 residues. Germline V gene lookup returns CDR1 LNHDA and CDR2 SQIVND (reference sequence). CDR3 amino acids: CASDRQGSSPLHL. As DNA, the CDR3 is TGTGCCAGCGACCGACAGGGTAGTTCACCCCTCCACCTT.

This clonotype was detected ten times or more. V and J are TRBV2 and TRBJ1-1; unclear D gene. Germline-derived CDR1 and CDR2 are SNHLY and FYNNEI. V lost 7 bases to trimming and J lost 4 bases, with 13 bases between them. The CDR3 has 13 residues. In nucleotides, the CDR3 is TGTGCCAGCAAGGTAACGGGTACCACTGAAGCTTTCTTT. Translation: CASKVTGTTEAFF.